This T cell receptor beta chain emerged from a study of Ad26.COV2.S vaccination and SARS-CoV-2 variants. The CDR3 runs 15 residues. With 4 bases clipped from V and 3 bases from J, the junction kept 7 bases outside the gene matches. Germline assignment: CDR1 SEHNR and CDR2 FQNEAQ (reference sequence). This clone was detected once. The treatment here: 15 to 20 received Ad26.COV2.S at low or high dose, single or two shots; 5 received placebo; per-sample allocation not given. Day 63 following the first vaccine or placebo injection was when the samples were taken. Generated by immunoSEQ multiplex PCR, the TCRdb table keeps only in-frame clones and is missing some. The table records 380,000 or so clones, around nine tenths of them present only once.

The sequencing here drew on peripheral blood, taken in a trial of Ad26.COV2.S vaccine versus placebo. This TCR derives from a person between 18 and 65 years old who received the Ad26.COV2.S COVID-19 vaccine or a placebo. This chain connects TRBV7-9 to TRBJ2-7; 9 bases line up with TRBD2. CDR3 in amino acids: CASSSSSGTFYEQYF. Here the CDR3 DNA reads TGTGCCAGCAGCTCCTCTAGCGGGACTTTCTACGAGCAGTACTTC. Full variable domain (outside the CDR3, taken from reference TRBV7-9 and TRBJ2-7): DTGVSQNPRHKITKRGQNVTFRCDPISEHNRLYWYRQTLGQGPEFLTYFQNEAQLEKSRLLSDRFSAERPKGSFSTLEIQRTEQGDSAMYLCASSSSSGTFYEQYFGPGTRLTVT.